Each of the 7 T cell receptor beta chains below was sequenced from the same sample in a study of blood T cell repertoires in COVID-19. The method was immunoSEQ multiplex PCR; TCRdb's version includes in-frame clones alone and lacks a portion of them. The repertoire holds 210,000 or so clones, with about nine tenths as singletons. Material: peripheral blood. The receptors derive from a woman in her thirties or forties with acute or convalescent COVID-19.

The CDR3 bases are TGTGCCAGCAGTGTTTTGGCTGGGGCTAGCACAGATACGCAGTATTTT. It encodes CASSVLAGASTDTQYF. The J gene is TRBJ2-3, the V gene TRBV2; a weak D match, TRBD1 (5 bases). The germline V gene has CDR1 SNHLY and CDR2 FYNNEI. V was pared by 4 bases and J by 0 bases, with 14 bases between. The CDR3 has 16 amino acids.

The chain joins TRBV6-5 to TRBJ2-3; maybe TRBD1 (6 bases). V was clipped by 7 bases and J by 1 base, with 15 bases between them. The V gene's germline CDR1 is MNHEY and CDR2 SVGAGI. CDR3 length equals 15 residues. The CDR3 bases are TGTGCCAGCAAACAGGACAGACTTGGCACAGATACGCAGTATTTT. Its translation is CASKQDRLGTDTQYF.

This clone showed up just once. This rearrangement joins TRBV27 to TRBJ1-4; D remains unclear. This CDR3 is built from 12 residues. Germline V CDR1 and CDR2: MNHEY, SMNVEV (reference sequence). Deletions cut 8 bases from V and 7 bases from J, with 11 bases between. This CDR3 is CASGWAGEKLFF. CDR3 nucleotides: TGTGCCAGCGGATGGGCCGGTGAAAAACTGTTTTTT.

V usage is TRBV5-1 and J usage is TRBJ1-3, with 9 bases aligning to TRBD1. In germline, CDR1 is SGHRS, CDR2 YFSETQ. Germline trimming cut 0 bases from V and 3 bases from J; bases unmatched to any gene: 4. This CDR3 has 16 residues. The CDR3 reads CASSLATTGGGNTIYF. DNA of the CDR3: TGCGCCAGCAGCTTGGCTACGACAGGGGGTGGAAACACCATATATTTT. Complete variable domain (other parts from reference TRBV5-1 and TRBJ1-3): KAGVTQTPRYLIKTRGQQVTLSCSPISGHRSVSWYQQTPGQGLQFLFEYFSETQRNKGNFPGRFSGRQFSNSRSEMNVSTLELGDSALYLCASSLATTGGGNTIYFGEGSWLTVV.

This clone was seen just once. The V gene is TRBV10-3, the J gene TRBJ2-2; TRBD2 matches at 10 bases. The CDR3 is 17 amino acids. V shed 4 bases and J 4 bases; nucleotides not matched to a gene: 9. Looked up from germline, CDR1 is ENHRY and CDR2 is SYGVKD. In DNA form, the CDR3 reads TGTGCCATCAGTGGCCCTAGCGGGGGCTCGGGCACCGGGGAGCTGTTTTTT. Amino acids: CAISGPSGGSGTGELFF.

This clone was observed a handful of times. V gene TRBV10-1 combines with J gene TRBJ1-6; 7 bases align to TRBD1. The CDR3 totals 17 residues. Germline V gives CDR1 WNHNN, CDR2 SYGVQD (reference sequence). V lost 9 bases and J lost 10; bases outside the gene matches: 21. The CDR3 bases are TGCGCCAGAGCCCCGGACAGGCCGCTCGATAGGGGGTCACCCCTCCACTTT. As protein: CARAPDRPLDRGSPLHF.

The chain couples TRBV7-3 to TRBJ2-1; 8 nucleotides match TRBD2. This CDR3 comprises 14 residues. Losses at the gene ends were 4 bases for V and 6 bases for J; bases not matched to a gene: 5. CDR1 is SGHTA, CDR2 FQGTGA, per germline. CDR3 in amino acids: CASSYDGTSNEQFF. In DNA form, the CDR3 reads TGTGCCAGCAGCTACGACGGGACTAGCAATGAGCAGTTCTTC.